The present TCR beta chain was sequenced within a study of blood T cell repertoires in COVID-19. The wider study: Acute-phase and convalescent COVID-19 samples originated in the United States, Italy and Spain. T cells, B-cell-depleted T cells, or PBMCs supplied cDNA or gDNA.

Source study methods: Amplifying reference gene primers gave estimates of nucleated cell counts. Data came from immunoSEQ multiplex PCR; TCRdb stores just in-frame clones and leaves some out. For V, J and clone size, that table is used; D and trimming come from the DNA. This sample yields about 55,000 clones, of which approximately 85% are seen a single time; roughly 12% belongs to the top ten. This CDR3 region has 15 residues. In germline, CDR1 is SGHRS, CDR2 YFSETQ. With V trimmed by 4 bases and J by 1 base, 7 bases remained unmatched. The table lists this clone with a few counts. The TCR sequence derives from a human donor in a cohort sampled during active COVID-19. The sequenced sample was peripheral blood. The chain links TRBV5-1 to TRBJ1-1; the match to TRBD1 covers 7 bases. The CDR3 nucleotides are TGCGCCAGCAGCCTGGGGACAGTCCAGAACACTGAAGCTTTCTTT. It is translated as CASSLGTVQNTEAFF.